These 27 T cell receptor beta chains were sequenced from one sample in a study of blood T cell repertoires in COVID-19. Sequencing was performed with immunoSEQ multiplex PCR; in TCRdb, only in-frame clones are kept and a portion is missing. Of around 700,000 clones in the sample, about 87% were seen once. The sample taken for sequencing was peripheral blood. These receptors came from a woman between 18 and 30 years old with acute or convalescent COVID-19.

This clone was seen only a few times. This sequence joins TRBV5-1 and TRBJ2-3; the D gene is possibly TRBD2 (6 bases). This CDR3 has 15 amino acids. The germline V gene encodes CDR1 SGHRS and CDR2 YFSETQ. V was clipped by 0 bases and J by 0 bases, with 8 bases between them. In nucleotides, the CDR3 is TGCGCCAGCAGCTTGGGGGGGACTAGCACAGATACGCAGTATTTT. Residues: CASSLGGTSTDTQYF.

The V gene is TRBV4-3, the J gene TRBJ2-3; TRBD2 agrees at 8 bases. With 1 base clipped from V and 6 bases from J, the junction kept 12 bases outside the gene matches. The CDR3 is made up of 17 amino acids. The germline V gene encodes CDR1 LGHNA and CDR2 YSLEER. This chain's CDR3 is CASSQGLGSGGPDTQYF. CDR3 DNA sequence: TGCGCCAGCAGCCAAGGGCTGGGGAGCGGGGGTCCGGATACGCAGTATTTT.

The chain recombines TRBV27 with TRBJ1-2; tentative D call: TRBD1 (6 bases). V lost 0 bases and J 5 bases, leaving 16 bases between the germline ends. Per the germline V gene, CDR1 is MNHEY and CDR2 is SMNVEV (reference sequence). This CDR3 spans 16 amino acids. The CDR3 DNA reads TGTGCCAGCAGTTTATCTTCCACAGGGTATAGGTATGGCTACACCTTC. It encodes CASSLSSTGYRYGYTF.

To note about this clone: Distinct nucleotide sequences in the sample also encode this CDR3. This rearrangement joins TRBV6-5 to TRBJ1-1; 8 bases match TRBD1. Germline V lookup: CDR1 MNHEY, CDR2 SVGAGI. V lost 2 bases and J lost 5; bases outside the gene matches: 4. The CDR3 runs to 14 residues. The CDR3 DNA is TGTGCCAGCAGTTACCGGACAGGGCTAACTGAAGCTTTCTTT. This encodes CASSYRTGLTEAFF.

This clone was found a few times. The V call is TRBV30, the J call TRBJ1-2, with 12 bases fitting TRBD1. This CDR3 is built from 14 residues. The germline CDR1 and CDR2 sequences are GTSNPN and SVGIG (reference sequence). The trim removed 4 bases at V and 7 bases at J, leaving 7 bases unmatched. In DNA, the CDR3 is TGTGCCTGGACGTCCGGGACAGGGGGCAGTGGCTACACCTTC. It yields the protein CAWTSGTGGSGYTF.

This clone was counted a few times. V is TRBV6-5 and J is TRBJ2-5; TRBD2 matches at 9 bases. V shed 5 bases, J shed 2 bases, and the junction held 6 bases outside the gene matches. The CDR3 is 15 amino acids. Looked up from germline, CDR1 is MNHEY and CDR2 is SVGAGI. The chain's CDR3 is CASSPQAGGQETQYF. The CDR3 coding sequence is TGTGCCAGCAGTCCCCAGGCGGGGGGGCAAGAGACCCAGTACTTC.

There are a few counts of this clone. The CDR3 sequence is CASSPSSSYEQYF. CDR3 sequence (DNA): TGTGCCAGTAGTCCCTCTAGCTCCTACGAGCAGTACTTC. The rearrangement uses TRBV19 and TRBJ2-7; D gene uncertain. The germline V gene has CDR1 LNHDA and CDR2 SQIVND (reference sequence). The V and J ends lost 5 bases and 0 bases respectively, with 8 bases between them. The length of the CDR3 is 13 residues. Full variable domain (rest looked up from reference TRBV19 and TRBJ2-7): DGGITQSPKYLFRKEGQNVTLSCEQNLNHDAMYWYRQDPGQGLRLIYYSQIVNDFQKGDIAEGYSVSREKKESFPLTVTSAQKNPTAFYLCASSPSSSYEQYFGPGTRLTVT.

V and J are TRBV7-2 and TRBJ1-5; TRBD1 agrees at 7 bases. Germline values: CDR1 SGHTA, CDR2 FQGNSA. This CDR3 is 16 amino acids long. V shed 1 base, J shed 3 bases, and the junction held 6 bases outside the gene matches. The CDR3 protein is CASSLETGRTNQPQHF. The CDR3 region has the DNA TGTGCCAGCAGCTTAGAGACAGGGAGGACCAATCAGCCCCAGCATTTT.

The V and J genes are TRBV5-1 and TRBJ2-7, with TRBD1 matching 9 bases. With 3 bases clipped from V and 4 bases from J, the junction kept 8 bases outside the gene matches. CDR3 length: 15 amino acids. Looked up from germline, CDR1 is SGHRS and CDR2 is YFSETQ. CDR3 DNA: TGCGCCAGCAGCTCCGTCTACAGGGGGCAATACGAGCAGTACTTC. Its protein product is CASSSVYRGQYEQYF.

The V and J genes are TRBV30 and TRBJ1-2, with TRBD1 identical over 11 bases. V was pared by 1 base and J by 2 bases, with 3 bases of the junction left unmatched. The CDR3 has 15 residues. Germline V gene sequence: CDR1 GTSNPN, CDR2 SVGIG (reference sequence). The CDR3 here is CAWSAWTGGNYGYTF. CDR3 nucleotides: TGTGCCTGGAGTGCGTGGACAGGGGGCAACTATGGCTACACCTTC.

The chain uses TRBV10-3 and TRBJ1-1, with D perhaps TRBD1 (6 bases). The germline V and J ends were trimmed by 6 bases and 1 base, with 21 bases remaining between them. The CDR3 is 17 amino acids. Germline CDR1 and CDR2: ENHRY and SYGVKD. Written as DNA, the CDR3 is TGTGCCATCAGCAATCACAGGGACGGAAAGACGAACACTGAAGCTTTCTTT. Translating gives CAISNHRDGKTNTEAFF.

Concerning this clone itself: This same CDR3 is encoded by further DNA sequences in the sample. V usage is TRBV12-3 or TRBV12-4 and J usage is TRBJ2-5, with D possibly matching TRBD2 (5 bases). The CDR3 consists of 13 residues. Trimming shortened V by 1 base and J by 5 bases, and 8 bases separated the two germline ends. The CDR3 nucleotides read TGTGCCAGCAGTTTAGTAGGAGGTGAGACCCAGTACTTC. Residues: CASSLVGGETQYF.

J is TRBJ2-5 and V is TRBV5-4; 8 bases map to TRBD2. Germline V lookup: CDR1 SGHNT, CDR2 YYREEE (reference sequence). This CDR3 is 19 amino acids long. After removal of 4 bases from V and 0 bases from J, the junction contained 17 bases not matched to a gene. The CDR3 DNA reads TGTGCCAGCAGCCCCGGTAAATTCGAGCGGGGGACTTACCAAGAGACCCAGTACTTC. Translated, it gives CASSPGKFERGTYQETQYF.

The CDR3 DNA follows: TGTGCCAGCAGCTTGGGTTGGGGGGAGGGAAATACGCAGTATTTT. This sequence encodes CASSLGWGEGNTQYF. The chain has TRBV11-3 and TRBJ2-3, with TRBD2 identical over 7 bases. The CDR3 is 15 residues long. Germline assignment: CDR1 SGHNT and CDR2 YENEEA. Trimming took 3 bases from V and 7 from J; bases not matched to a gene: 10. Full variable domain (rest looked up from reference TRBV11-3 and TRBJ2-3): EAGVVQSPRYKIIEKKQPVAFWCNPISGHNTLYWYLQNLGQGPELLIRYENEEAVDDSQLPKDRFSAERLKGVDSTLKIQPAELGDSAVYLCASSLGWGEGNTQYFGPGTRLTVL.

Here the CDR3 reads CATYWNSRAGEAFF. CDR3 bases: TGTGCCACCTACTGGAACAGCCGCGCCGGTGAAGCTTTCTTT. This sequence joins TRBV15 and TRBJ1-1; D call uncertain. The CDR3 is 14 residues long. The germline V and J ends were trimmed by 8 bases and 7 bases, with 20 bases remaining between them. Germline values: CDR1 LNHNV, CDR2 YYDKDF (reference sequence). The full variable domain, with the rest looked up from reference TRBV15 and TRBJ1-1, is DAMVIQNPRYQVTQFGKPVTLSCSQTLNHNVMYWYQQKSSQAPKLLFHYYDKDFNNEADTPDNFQSRRPNTSFCFLDIRSPGLGDTAMYLCATYWNSRAGEAFFGQGTRLTVV.

V and J are TRBV28 and TRBJ1-1, with TRBD1 matching over 7 bases. J gave up 7 bases and V 2 bases, and 4 bases lay outside the gene matches. Germline assignment: CDR1 MDHEN and CDR2 SYDVKM. This CDR3 is built from 13 residues. The CDR3 nucleotides read TGTGCCAGCAGTTTACCCCGACAGGGTGAAGCTTTCTTT. It codes for CASSLPRQGEAFF.

The V call is TRBV7-9, the J call TRBJ2-2; D not certain. V shed 5 bases and J shed 6 bases, with 10 bases lying between them. Germline CDR1 is SEHNR and CDR2 is FQNEAQ (reference sequence). The CDR3 spans 13 residues. The CDR3 sequence: CASSKIGAGELFF. The CDR3 DNA is TGTGCCAGCAGCAAAATAGGAGCCGGGGAGCTGTTTTTT.

Details on this clone: Other DNA sequences in this specimen translate into the identical CDR3. The J gene is TRBJ2-1, the V gene TRBV5-4, with a weak D call TRBD2 (5 bases). CDR1 and CDR2 (germline): SGHNT, YYREEE (reference sequence). V gave up 0 bases and J gave up 1 base, with 8 bases separating them. This CDR3 has 15 amino acids. The CDR3 DNA reads as TGTGCCAGCAGCTTGGATCGGGGTTCCTACAATGAGCAGTTCTTC. It specifies CASSLDRGSYNEQFF.

This clone turned up a few times. The chain is built from TRBV30 and TRBJ2-2, with D hard to call. V lost 2 bases and J 1 base, leaving 5 bases between the germline ends. Germline-derived CDR1 and CDR2 are GTSNPN and SVGIG (reference sequence). The CDR3 spans 13 residues. The CDR3 loop is CAWSIGNTGELFF. CDR3 bases: TGTGCCTGGAGTATCGGGAACACCGGGGAGCTGTTTTTT.

The count of this clone is one. The chain joins TRBV10-3 to TRBJ2-6, with D tentatively TRBD2 (5 bases). The germline V gene has CDR1 ENHRY and CDR2 SYGVKD. Trimming pared 6 bases from V and 0 bases from J, leaving 9 bases between. This CDR3 region has 15 residues. The CDR3 is CAISPGGSGANVLTF. DNA of the CDR3: TGTGCCATCAGCCCCGGAGGCTCTGGGGCCAACGTCCTGACTTTC.

On this clone: One junction end does not reproduce the germline sequence, and a read error may be involved. V usage is TRBV24-1 and J usage is TRBJ2-2, with 10 bases fitting TRBD1. This CDR3 is built from 15 residues. Germline V gene sequence: CDR1 KGHDR, CDR2 SFDVKD. The CDR3 sequence: CATGDRGQDTGELFF. CDR3 in DNA: TGTGCCACCGGTGACAGGGGGCAGGACACCGGGGAGCTGTTTTTT.

J is TRBJ1-2 and V is TRBV19; tentatively, D is TRBD1 (6 bases). The V end lost 5 bases, the J end lost 5 bases, and 15 bases lay between the germline ends. Germline assignment: CDR1 LNHDA and CDR2 SQIVND (reference sequence). This CDR3 is 14 amino acids long. The chain's CDR3 is CASSSWDKWYGYTF. DNA of the CDR3: TGTGCCAGTAGTTCATGGGACAAGTGGTATGGCTACACCTTC. Filled out from reference TRBV19 and TRBJ1-2, the complete variable domain reads DGGITQSPKYLFRKEGQNVTLSCEQNLNHDAMYWYRQDPGQGLRLIYYSQIVNDFQKGDIAEGYSVSREKKESFPLTVTSAQKNPTAFYLCASSSWDKWYGYTFGSGTRLTVV.

The rearrangement uses TRBV9 and TRBJ1-6; D might be TRBD1 (6 bases). Germline V gene sequence: CDR1 SGDLS, CDR2 YYNGEE. V was pared by 4 bases and J by 8 bases, with 13 bases between. This CDR3 is 14 amino acids long. Here the CDR3 DNA reads TGTGCCAGCAGCCCCTCCGGGGGGCATTCACCCCTCCACTTT. Its protein is CASSPSGGHSPLHF.

The chain employs TRBV3-1 (or the pseudogene TRBV3-2) and TRBJ1-5, with unresolved D. The CDR3 is 15 amino acids. Germline V gene data show CDR1 as LGHDT and CDR2 as YNNKEL (reference sequence). The V end lost 1 base, the J end lost 2 bases, and 9 bases lay between the germline ends. This CDR3 reads CASSQGGIGNQPQHF. DNA of the CDR3: TGTGCCAGCAGCCAAGGAGGGATTGGCAATCAGCCCCAGCATTTT.

The genes are TRBV4-1 and TRBJ1-6, with D perhaps matching TRBD1 (5 bases). V lost 0 bases to trimming and J lost 7 bases, with 13 bases between them. The germline V gene has CDR1 MGHRA and CDR2 YSYEKL. The CDR3 runs 16 residues. The CDR3 nucleotides are TGCGCCAGCAGCCAAGAAGGGGTCCAGGTCAATTCACCCCTCCACTTT. This codes for CASSQEGVQVNSPLHF.

The V call is TRBV19, the J call TRBJ1-1; 8 nucleotides align to TRBD1. The germline CDR1 and CDR2 sequences are LNHDA and SQIVND (reference sequence). This CDR3 comprises 16 residues. The junction had 12 bases not matched to a gene; V was cut back by 6 bases and J by 3 bases. This CDR3 reads CASRVAGGLRDTEAFF. Written as DNA, the CDR3 is TGTGCCAGTAGAGTCGCAGGGGGCTTACGTGACACTGAAGCTTTCTTT. The entire variable domain, with the rest obtained from reference TRBV19 and TRBJ1-1, is as follows: DGGITQSPKYLFRKEGQNVTLSCEQNLNHDAMYWYRQDPGQGLRLIYYSQIVNDFQKGDIAEGYSVSREKKESFPLTVTSAQKNPTAFYLCASRVAGGLRDTEAFFGQGTRLTVV.

The chain has TRBV30 and TRBJ2-6; possible D gene TRBD1, 6 bases. The CDR3 extends over 16 amino acids. The V and J ends lost 2 bases and 0 bases respectively, with 11 bases between them. Germline CDR1 and CDR2: GTSNPN and SVGIG (reference sequence). The CDR3 spells CAWSSGEFSGANVLTF. CDR3 DNA: TGTGCCTGGAGTTCAGGGGAATTCTCTGGGGCCAACGTCCTGACTTTC.